The 21 T cell receptor beta chains given below trace back to one sample, sequenced in a study of CD8 T cells in ankylosing spondylitis. TCRdb ran MiXCR on the 5' RACE reads and lists one entry per CDR3 protein. The sample yields about 700,000 distinct CDR3 sequences, roughly 19% seen once. Study-wide results and caveats: Among TCR beta sequences, a motif of several highly homologous variants appeared characteristic of ankylosing spondylitis blood.

No antigen has been identified for these receptors. The material sequenced was blood, either unsorted or a sorted T cell fraction (not recorded which). The source is a male donor with ankylosing spondylitis.

This clonotype was seen ten or more times. The chain couples TRBV15 to TRBJ2-1; possibly TRBD1 or TRBD2 for D (6 bases each). The germline V gene has CDR1 LNHNV and CDR2 YYDKDF (reference sequence). The CDR3 is made up of 15 amino acids. V lost 6 bases to trimming and J lost 6 bases, with 18 bases between them. CDR3 DNA: TGTGCCACCAGATTAAGGGGGGACCAGAGCAATGAGCAGTTCTTC. Encoded protein: CATRLRGDQSNEQFF.

This clonotype has at least ten counts. CDR3 DNA sequence: TGCGCCAGCAGCTGGGACGGCTTGGATTCACCCCTCCACTTT. It translates to CASSWDGLDSPLHF. The chain links TRBV5-1 to TRBJ1-6, with D tentatively TRBD1 (5 bases). This CDR3 spans 14 amino acids. In germline, CDR1 is SGHRS, CDR2 YFSETQ. Trimming stripped 3 bases from V and 8 bases from J, with 12 bases between.

This chain joins TRBV6-1 and TRBJ2-1; 7 nucleotides line up with TRBD1. The CDR3 contains 15 residues. With 3 bases clipped from V and 7 bases from J, the junction kept 9 bases outside the gene matches. Germline V gene data show CDR1 as MNHNS and CDR2 as SASEGT. The DNA for the CDR3 is TGTGCCAGCAGTGAGAGGGACAGTAGTAGGAATGAGCAGTTCTTC. This codes for CASSERDSSRNEQFF.

This clonotype showed up just a few times. The chain uses TRBV11-2 and TRBJ2-1; 8 bases are a match to TRBD1. Germline CDR1 SGHAT, CDR2 FQNNGV. The junction had 13 bases not matched to a gene; V was cut back by 5 bases and J by 4 bases. The CDR3 spans 17 residues. CDR3 bases: TGTGCCAGCAGCCATCCACAAGGACAGGGAGGTTACAATGAGCAGTTCTTC. This sequence encodes CASSHPQGQGGYNEQFF.

This clonotype has only a few counts. This chain uses TRBV7-2 with TRBJ2-7; D gene ambiguous. Looked up from germline, CDR1 is SGHTA and CDR2 is FQGNSA. V shed 1 base and J shed 2 bases, with 9 bases lying between them. The CDR3 extends over 14 amino acids. CDR3 nucleotide sequence: TGTGCCAGCAGCTTAGTCGGGTTTACCTACGAGCAGTACTTC. It encodes CASSLVGFTYEQYF. Full variable domain (missing parts from reference TRBV7-2 and TRBJ2-7): GAGVSQSPSNKVTEKGKDVELRCDPISGHTALYWYRQSLGQGLEFLIYFQGNSAPDKSGLPSDRFSAERTGGSVSTLTIQRTQQEDSAVYLCASSLVGFTYEQYFGPGTRLTVT.

CDR3 coding DNA: TGTGCCAGCAGTTACGGCGCCGGGACTATTTCCTACGAGCAGTACTTC. Its protein is CASSYGAGTISYEQYF. The chain is built from TRBV6-5 and TRBJ2-7; 7 positions match TRBD2. The CDR3 is 16 amino acids. J gave up 1 base and V 2 bases, and 8 bases lay outside the gene matches. The germline gives CDR1 MNHEY, CDR2 SVGAGI.

This clonotype was seen a few times. V gene TRBV14 combines with J gene TRBJ2-4; D is unresolved. The CDR3 consists of 16 residues. Trimming removed 1 base from V and 0 bases from J, with 10 bases in between. CDR1 SGHDN and CDR2 FVKESK come from the germline V gene. CDR3: CASSQGAGLAKNIQYF. The CDR3 DNA reads as TGTGCCAGCAGCCAAGGGGCTGGGTTAGCCAAAAACATTCAGTACTTC.

This clonotype was recorded at least ten times. This chain links TRBV7-6 with TRBJ2-1; TRBD2 matches at 14 bases. CDR3 length: 18 amino acids. V shed 5 bases, J shed 4 bases, and the junction held 10 bases outside the gene matches. Looked up from germline, CDR1 is SGHVS and CDR2 is FNYEAQ. The CDR3 bases are TGTGCCAGCAGCCCCGCAGGACTAGCGGGAGGTACTTACAATGAGCAGTTCTTC. Its protein product is CASSPAGLAGGTYNEQFF.

V is TRBV29-1 and J is TRBJ2-4; the D is unclear. Trimming pared 7 bases from V and 1 base from J, leaving 11 bases between. CDR3 size: 13 residues. In germline, CDR1 is SQVTM, CDR2 ANQGSEA. This CDR3 reads CSARTLAKNIQYF. The DNA for the CDR3 is TGCAGCGCCCGGACGTTGGCCAAAAACATTCAGTACTTC.

The V gene is TRBV6-1, the J gene TRBJ1-1, with 7 bases identical to TRBD1. The CDR3 covers 15 residues. V lost 5 bases to trimming and J lost 0 bases; unmatched junction nucleotides: 6. Germline CDR1 and CDR2: MNHNS and SASEGT. The CDR3 coding sequence is TGTGCCAGCAGTCGGACAGGATTCATGAACACTGAAGCTTTCTTT. Translation: CASSRTGFMNTEAFF.

The chain joins TRBV25-1 to TRBJ2-3; D is possibly TRBD1 (5 bases). CDR1 is MGHDK, CDR2 SYGVNS, per germline. V was clipped by 3 bases and J by 3 bases, with 22 bases between them. This CDR3 contains 18 residues. The CDR3 region has the DNA TGTGCCAGCAGTGACCAGGGAAGGCAGGCCATACCAACAGATACGCAGTATTTT. Translation: CASSDQGRQAIPTDTQYF.

This clonotype appeared a few times. In DNA, the CDR3 is TGCGCCAGCGAGGAAGCCGGGGCCAACGTCCTGACTTTC. Protein: CASEEAGANVLTF. The gene calls are TRBV5-1 and TRBJ2-6; the D is unclear. Trimming took off 7 bases at V and 4 bases at J, with 9 bases between the two ends. This CDR3 is 13 amino acids long. Per germline, CDR1 SGHRS and CDR2 YFSETQ.

Only one count was recorded for this clonotype. The rearrangement links TRBV12-3 or TRBV12-4 to TRBJ1-1; D ambiguous. With 6 bases removed from V and 6 bases from J, the gap between germline ends came to 8 bases. This CDR3 region has 11 residues. The CDR3 sequence is CASSSHAEAFF. For the CDR3, the DNA is TGTGCCAGCAGCAGTCACGCTGAAGCTTTCTTT.

J is TRBJ2-3 and V is TRBV7-2, with TRBD1 matching over 8 bases. The ends lost 5 bases at V and 6 bases at J; junction bases unmatched: 7. Germline assignment: CDR1 SGHTA and CDR2 FQGNSA. The CDR3 sequence is 14 residues long. The DNA of the CDR3 is TGTGCCAGCAGCCTGTCCAGACAGGGGGATACGCAGTATTTT. Translated, it gives CASSLSRQGDTQYF.

This chain connects TRBV12-3 or TRBV12-4 to TRBJ1-2; 8 bases are shared with TRBD1. V lost 3 bases, J lost 4 bases, and 4 bases stayed unmatched. The CDR3 covers 14 residues. The CDR3 coding sequence is TGTGCCAGCAGTTTGGACAGGGCGGGCTATGGCTACACCTTC. The encoded protein is CASSLDRAGYGYTF.

This clonotype was seen a handful of times. This could be a read error, since a much larger clone is one nucleotide away. The CDR3 spells CASRPGQGYNEQFF. DNA of the CDR3: TGTGCCAGCAGACCGGGACAGGGATACAATGAGCAGTTCTTC. The J gene is TRBJ2-1, the V gene TRBV6-1; 9 nucleotides line up with TRBD1. The CDR3 runs to 14 residues. Germline CDR1 reads MNHNS; CDR2 reads SASEGT. V shed 6 bases, J shed 4 bases, and the junction held 4 bases outside the gene matches.

The chain is built from TRBV7-3 and TRBJ1-1, with a possible D match to TRBD1 (5 bases). V was cut by 0 bases and J by 4 bases, with 9 bases left in between. This CDR3 has 14 amino acids. Germline CDR1 SGHTA, CDR2 FQGTGA. CDR3 protein: CASSLTGASTEAFF. The CDR3 coding sequence is TGTGCCAGCAGCTTAACAGGGGCGAGCACTGAAGCTTTCTTT.

This clonotype was counted between two and nine times. V is TRBV4-3 and J is TRBJ2-3; the D call may be TRBD1 or TRBD2 (5 bases each). The V gene lost 2 bases and the J gene lost 4 bases, with 16 bases spanning the gap. There are 16 residues in the CDR3. Germline V gene sequence: CDR1 LGHNA, CDR2 YSLEER. This CDR3 reads CASSQLGPLGADTQYF. The CDR3, as DNA: TGCGCCAGCAGCCAATTGGGCCCACTAGGGGCAGATACGCAGTATTTT.

The rearrangement joins TRBV30 to TRBJ2-1; D is unresolved. V was clipped by 0 bases and J by 13 bases, with 10 bases between them. The germline gives CDR1 GTSNPN, CDR2 SVGIG (reference sequence). This CDR3 spans 11 amino acids. This CDR3 is CAWSVSRPQFF. The CDR3 DNA is TGTGCCTGGAGTGTTAGCCGACCCCAGTTCTTC.

The genes are TRBV20-1 and TRBJ2-1; tentative D call: TRBD1 (6 bases). Trimming cost V 6 bases and J 10 bases, with 7 bases left between them. Per germline, CDR1 DFQATT and CDR2 SNEGSKA (reference sequence). CDR3 size: 9 residues. The CDR3 here is CSAGTEQFF. DNA for the CDR3: TGCAGTGCCGGGACAGAGCAGTTCTTC.

The CDR3 DNA reads as TGTGCCAGTAGTCAACAGTATTCGGAGACCCAGTACTTC. As protein: CASSQQYSETQYF. This chain links TRBV19 with TRBJ2-5; D remains ambiguous. The CDR3 runs to 13 residues. V was shortened by 5 bases and J by 5 bases, with 12 bases between the two germline ends. Germline-derived CDR1 and CDR2 are LNHDA and SQIVND (reference sequence).